This T cell receptor (beta chain) is from a study of Ad26.COV2.S vaccination and SARS-CoV-2 variants. Turning to the study itself: By the intramuscular route, Ad26.COV2.S was given once, or twice 56 days apart.

Treatment indicated: around 19 received Ad26.COV2.S at low or high dose, single or two shots; several received placebo; per-sample allocation not given. Sampling occurred on day 63 after the first vaccine or placebo injection. Using immunoSEQ multiplex PCR, the repertoire was profiled, and TCRdb retains in-frame clones only, with some absent. The table shows under 600,000 clones, with roughly nine tenths occurring only once. The V and J ends lost 2 bases and 2 bases, in that order; junction bases with no gene match: 8. Germline V CDR1 and CDR2: GTSNPN, SVGIG (reference sequence). There are 16 residues in the CDR3. Regarding this clone: The antigen is undetermined.

General study findings and limits: Marked by substantial breadth, spike-specific CD8+ and CD4+ T cell responses were reportedly seen after vaccination. Placebo recipients and vaccine recipients were similar in non-spike TCR breadth.

The chain joins TRBV30 to TRBJ2-7; 11 bases map to TRBD2. Sequences were derived from peripheral blood, sampled in a trial of Ad26.COV2.S vaccine versus placebo. This receptor was taken from a person aged 18-65 years who received the Ad26.COV2.S COVID-19 vaccine or a placebo. The CDR3 DNA reads TGTGCCTGGAGTCTGATTAGCGGGGGGGCCCCCTACGAGCAGTACTTC. It is translated as CAWSLISGGAPYEQYF.